This is a list of T cell receptor beta chains from one sample in a study of cytotoxic CD8 clonotypes in ibrutinib-treated CLL. Profiling relied on immunoSEQ multiplex PCR, and the TCRdb table lists in-frame clones only, not all of them. The sample has approximately 340,000 clones; under 70% are singletons. The starting material was PBMCs, obtained after 36 months of ibrutinib treatment. All receptors derive from a human donor with chronic lymphocytic leukemia. The CDR3 runs from the conserved cysteine through the conserved F or W. Fields, in order: V gene, J gene, clone size, D gene, CDR3 DNA, CDR3 protein. A D gene is named only where the DNA matches it firmly. Expanded clones get a size class; other rows say once, few or many, or leave the size out.

TRBV28,TRBJ2-7,-,TRBD1,TGTGCCAGCAGTCCGACCGGGACAGGGGTTCCTTTCGAGCAGTACTTC,CASSPTGTGVPFEQYF
TRBV25-1,TRBJ2-2,few,TRBD1,TGTGCCAGCTCGAGAGGGACAGGGTCGGTCGGGGAGCTGTTTTTT,CASSRGTGSVGELFF
TRBV18,TRBJ2-2,-,TRBD2,TGTGCCAGCTCACCAGGCGTAGCGGGACTTACCGGGGAGCTGTTTTTT,CASSPGVAGLTGELFF
TRBV9,TRBJ1-3,-,-,TGTGCCAGCAGCCCGACGGGGAGCTCTGGAAACACCATATATTTT,CASSPTGSSGNTIYF
TRBV4-1,TRBJ1-5,-,-,TGCGCCAGCAGCCAACCGGGAGTTAGCAATCAGCCCCAGCATTTT,CASSQPGVSNQPQHF
TRBV27,TRBJ2-3,-,-,TGTGCCAGCAGTTTAGTGGTCCCTCCTAGCACAGATACGCAGTATTTT,CASSLVVPPSTDTQYF
TRBV4-1,TRBJ1-2,-,TRBD1,TGCGCCAGCAGCCGGACCGGGACAGCGGTCTACACCTTC,CASSRTGTAVYTF
TRBV29-1,TRBJ1-4,-,-,TGCAGCGTTGAGAGGTGGGGTAATGAAAAACTGTTTTTT,CSVERWGNEKLFF
TRBV4-2,TRBJ2-7,-,-,TGTGCCAGCAGCCAAGATTTTGGGGCCTACGAGCAGTACTTC,CASSQDFGAYEQYF
TRBV4-1,TRBJ1-2,-,-,TGCGCCAGCAGCCAAGAGGGCAGATCTAACTATGGCTACACCTTC,CASSQEGRSNYGYTF
TRBV5-6,TRBJ2-7,-,TRBD2,TGTGCCAGCAGCGAGGGACTAGCTGTATACGAGCAGTACTTC,CASSEGLAVYEQYF
TRBV19,TRBJ2-3,-,-,TGTGCCAGCCAATCAACAGATACGCAGTATTTT,CASQSTDTQYF
TRBV19,TRBJ2-3,-,TRBD1,TGTGCCAGTAGGACGACAGGGACATGGACAGATACGCAGTATTTT,CASRTTGTWTDTQYF
TRBV27,TRBJ2-5,once,TRBD1,TGTGCCAGCAGTTTATACAGGGGACCTAAAGAGACCCAGTACTTC,CASSLYRGPKETQYF
TRBV29-1,TRBJ1-2,few,-,TGCAGTACTACAGGGAACTATGGCTACACCTTC,CSTTGNYGYTF
TRBV7-2,TRBJ2-7,-,TRBD2,TGTGCCAGCAGCTCGAGTAGCGGGAGGGCCTACGAGCAGTACTTC,CASSSSSGRAYEQYF
TRBV6-1,TRBJ2-7,-,TRBD2,TGTGCCAGCAGTGCCTTTACTAGCGGGGACTCCTACGAGCAGTACTTC,CASSAFTSGDSYEQYF
TRBV9,TRBJ2-1,-,TRBD2,TGTGCCAGCAGCGTAAAACTAGCGGCTAATGAGCAGTTCTTC,CASSVKLAANEQFF
TRBV15,TRBJ2-3,few,-,TGTGCCACCAGCCGACCGGCGGCGGGATCCACAGATACGCAGTATTTT,CATSRPAAGSTDTQYF
TRBV18,TRBJ1-1,-,-,TGTGCCAGCTCACGTCCGGGACCTACGAACACTGAAGCTTTCTTT,CASSRPGPTNTEAFF
TRBV6-5,TRBJ1-4,-,-,TGTGCCAGCAGTTACTCGAGGGGGAGGGTTAATGAAAAACTGTTTTTT,CASSYSRGRVNEKLFF
TRBV13,TRBJ2-7,-,-,TGTGCCAGCAGCTTTGTTCTGGGGACATTGAGCTCCTACGAGCAGTACTTC,CASSFVLGTLSSYEQYF
TRBV18,TRBJ2-1,-,-,TGTGCCAGCTCACCGTCGGGGCTCTACAATGAGCAGTTCTTC,CASSPSGLYNEQFF
TRBV28,TRBJ2-3,-,-,TGTGCCAGCAGTTTAGTCAAGAGGAGGGTTTTTTTT,CASSLVKRRVFF
TRBV18,TRBJ2-7,-,TRBD2,TGTGCCAGCTCACCACCCGGGACTAGCGGGAGAGGCGAGCAGTACTTC,CASSPPGTSGRGEQYF
TRBV27,TRBJ1-2,-,-,TGTGCCAGCAGATCGACAGGAGCCTCTAACTATGGCTACACCTTC,CASRSTGASNYGYTF
TRBV15,TRBJ2-5,-,TRBD2,TGTGCCACCAGCCGGGGGGACTACGAGACGGAGACCCAGTACTTC,CATSRGDYETETQYF
TRBV4-1,TRBJ2-3,few,TRBD2,TGCGCCAGCAGCCTCGGACTAGCGGGGGGGGCAGATACGCAGTATTTT,CASSLGLAGGADTQYF
TRBV5-1,TRBJ2-7,-,TRBD1,TGCGCCAGCAGCTTGTCCCGGGGGGACAGGGGCTACGAGCAGTACTTC,CASSLSRGDRGYEQYF
TRBV5-4,TRBJ1-1,-,-,TGTGCCAGCAGCCCCGGAGCAGGCATGAACACTGAAGCTTTCTTT,CASSPGAGMNTEAFF
TRBV9,TRBJ1-4,-,TRBD1,TGTGCCAGCAGCGGTAACCCGGGACAGCCCCATCCTAATGAAAAACTGTTTTTT,CASSGNPGQPHPNEKLFF
TRBV28,TRBJ2-1,-,TRBD2,TGTGCCAGCAGCCCGCATTTAGCGGGAGGACTGTTCTTC,CASSPHLAGGLFF
TRBV4-3,TRBJ1-1,-,-,TGCGCCAGCAGCCAAGAGGCAGGGGTGTCTGAAGCTTTCTTT,CASSQEAGVSEAFF
TRBV29-1,TRBJ1-1,-,-,TGCAGCGTTGGACACGGGGGAGCGGCTTTCTTT,CSVGHGGAAFF
TRBV9,TRBJ2-3,once,TRBD1,TGTGCCAGCAGCGTAAGGGCAGGGGGCGCAGATACGCAGTATTTT,CASSVRAGGADTQYF
TRBV18,TRBJ2-7,-,TRBD2,TGTGCCAGCTCACCGACTAGCGGTTTCTCCTACGAGCAGTACTTC,CASSPTSGFSYEQYF
TRBV25-1,TRBJ1-2,-,-,TGTGCCAGCAGCCAATCCGGGATAGTACGCTACACCTTC,CASSQSGIVRYTF
TRBV15,TRBJ2-2,once,-,TGTGCCACCAGCAGAGGACGGACGAACACCGGGGAGCTGTTTTTT,CATSRGRTNTGELFF
TRBV15,TRBJ2-1,-,TRBD1,TGTGCCACCAGCAGAGAGCAGCAGACCGCGACAGGGAACAATGAGCAGTTCTTC,CATSREQQTATGNNEQFF
TRBV7-2,TRBJ1-1,-,-,TGTGCCAGCAGCTTAGGGGGGGTCCCCTCCGAAGCTTTCTTT,CASSLGGVPSEAFF
TRBV5-1,TRBJ1-4,-,-,TGCGCCAGCAGCTTGGATGGGGCCACGAATGAAAAACTGTTTTTT,CASSLDGATNEKLFF